This TCR beta chain emerged from a study of T-cell memory formation after mild COVID-19. There are 15 residues in the CDR3. Trimming cost V 5 bases and J 2 bases; bases outside gene matches: 6. There are many counts of this clonotype. MiXCR, applied by TCRdb to the 5' RACE reads, yields one record per CDR3 protein. Of around 130,000 distinct CDR3 sequences in the sample, 5% to 6.5% were seen once. Sequenced material: PBMCs or a T cell subset sorted from them (not recorded which). The genes are TRBV12-3 or TRBV12-4 and TRBJ2-5, with 9 nucleotides matching TRBD1. This receptor was identified in an adult woman who had mild COVID-19 (a few samples of this study predate the infection). Cell type and time point are not known. The CDR3 spells CASSPDRGFQETQYF. CDR3 bases: TGTGCCAGCAGTCCGGACAGGGGATTTCAAGAGACCCAGTACTTC.